This record covers a single TCR beta chain. Its antigen is unknown. Those with chemo-refractory metastatic non-small-cell lung cancer were treated with focal radiation combined with CTLA-4 blockade using ipilimumab. This specimen belongs to a study of radiotherapy plus CTLA-4 blockade in lung cancer. In the study overall: Of the patients, 15% to 20% showed objective responses and about 29% attained disease control.

CDR1 MNHEY and CDR2 SMNVEV come from the germline V gene (reference sequence). Trimming left V 3 bases short and J 3 bases short, with 12 bases between. This CDR3 is 14 amino acids long. TCRdb's copy holds only in-frame clones and misses some; the assay was immunoSEQ multiplex PCR. Among 28,000 or so clones listed, around four fifths were seen once. General study points: Response, reportedly, was best predicted by interferon-beta along with early blood T cell clone dynamics. Some TCR clones had been derived from tumors. These clones expanded in peripheral blood after radiotherapy plus ipilimumab.

Sequencing used peripheral blood, obtained from a patient treated with radiotherapy plus ipilimumab. This clonotype was sampled from a human donor with non-small cell lung cancer who had stable disease on radiotherapy plus ipilimumab. The gene calls are TRBV27 and TRBJ2-7; the D gene could be TRBD1 or TRBD2 (5 bases each). The CDR3 here is CASSFVRDGYEQYF. In nucleotides, the CDR3 is TGTGCCAGCAGTTTCGTTCGGGACGGCTACGAGCAGTACTTC.